The rows below give T cell receptor beta chains drawn from one sample of a study of blood T cell repertoires in COVID-19. Clones were read by immunoSEQ multiplex PCR, and TCRdb kept only the in-frame ones, dropping some. Of about 240,000 clones listed, 83% are singletons. Sequenced input: PBMCs or T cells enriched from blood (not recorded which). All receptors come from a woman in her thirties or forties who had been exposed to COVID-19. CDR3s include the opening cysteine and the closing phenylalanine or tryptophan. Fields, in order: J gene, CDR3 length, V gene, D gene, clone size, CDR3 DNA, CDR3 protein. The D gene is left open where the match is weak. Clone sizes are given selectively: once, few, many, or a class where the clone is expanded.

TRBJ1-4 | 15 | TRBV11-2 | - | - | TGTGCCAGCAGTTCCCCGGTACAGAGTAATGAAAAACTGTTTTTT | CASSSPVQSNEKLFF
TRBJ1-3 | 17 | TRBV6-1 | - | - | TGTGCCAGCAGTGAACTCGGCGGGGGAATCTCTGGAAACACCATATATTTT | CASSELGGGISGNTIYF
TRBJ1-4 | 17 | TRBV19 | TRBD1 | - | TGTGCCACCGACCGGACAGGGAATGGCCTGGGCTCTGAAAAACTGTTTTTT | CATDRTGNGLGSEKLFF
TRBJ1-6 | 17 | TRBV3-1/TRBV3-2 | - | - | TGTGCCAGCAGCCCTTTGGAAGGGGGACACCAGATGAGGCCCCTCCACTTT | CASSPLEGGHQMRPLHF
TRBJ1-1 | 13 | TRBV7-2 | - | - | TGTGCCAGCAGCAACCAGCGGGACACTGAAGCTTTCTTT | CASSNQRDTEAFF
TRBJ2-7 | 11 | TRBV19 | TRBD1 | - | TGTGCCAGTAGAACGGGCGACAGGGTGGACTTC | CASRTGDRVDF
TRBJ2-3 | 15 | TRBV7-2 | TRBD1 | - | TGTGCCAGCAGCTCAACAGGGGGCTTCGCAGATACGCAGTATTTT | CASSSTGGFADTQYF
TRBJ2-1 | 16 | TRBV19 | TRBD2 | - | TGTGCCAGTAGTAGGGCTAGCGGTAGATCCTACAATGAGCAGTTCTTC | CASSRASGRSYNEQFF
TRBJ2-2 | 15 | TRBV13 | - | - | TGTGCCAGCAGCTTAGGGCGGATTAGGACCGGGGAGCTGTTTTTT | CASSLGRIRTGELFF
TRBJ2-7 | 14 | TRBV15 | TRBD1 | once | TGTGCCACCAGTCCTAGACAGGGCGTAGGCGAGCAGTACTTC | CATSPRQGVGEQYF
TRBJ1-1 | 13 | TRBV6-5 | - | - | TGTGCCAGCCGCGGGGTCCTGGCCACTGAAGCTTTCTTT | CASRGVLATEAFF
TRBJ2-5 | 11 | TRBV5-6 | - | - | TGTGCCAGCAGCGCCGAGGAGACCCAGTACTTC | CASSAEETQYF
TRBJ1-1 | 13 | TRBV6-5 | - | - | TGTGCCAGCAGACCCCAGGGACTCACTGAAGCTTTCTTT | CASRPQGLTEAFF
TRBJ2-5 | 13 | TRBV13 | - | - | TGTGCCAGCGGGCTGGGCCGGAAAGAGACCCAGTACTTC | CASGLGRKETQYF
TRBJ1-1 | 12 | TRBV7-2 | TRBD1 | - | TGTGCCAGCAGCCTGGGACAGCGGGAAGCTTTCTTT | CASSLGQREAFF
TRBJ2-2 | 15 | TRBV3-1/TRBV3-2 | - | - | TGTGCCAGCAGCCTGATGGCCGTGGACACCGGGGAGCTGTTTTTT | CASSLMAVDTGELFF
TRBJ1-6 | 12 | TRBV19 | - | - | TGTGCCACGAAGGCGAGGGATTCACCCCTCCACTTT | CATKARDSPLHF
TRBJ2-7 | 15 | TRBV28 | - | - | TGTGCCAGCAGTTTAGGGACTGCGAGCTCCTACGAGCAGTACTTC | CASSLGTASSYEQYF
TRBJ2-1 | 19 | TRBV24-1 | TRBD1 | - | TGTGCCACCAGTGACGGGACAGGAGGCGGGGATTCCCCCTACAATGAGCAGTTCTTC | CATSDGTGGGDSPYNEQFF
TRBJ2-3 | 17 | TRBV4-1 | TRBD2 | - | TGCGCCAGCAGCCAACCCCAACTAGCGGGGGGGTTGGATACGCAGTATTTT | CASSQPQLAGGLDTQYF
TRBJ1-5 | 16 | TRBV7-3 | - | - | TGTGCCAGCACCTCTTACCAGGGATTGAGCAATCAGCCCCAGCATTTT | CASTSYQGLSNQPQHF
TRBJ1-2 | 15 | TRBV9 | - | few | TGTGCCAGCAGCCCTACCGGCAGGGTGGACTATGGCTACACCTTC | CASSPTGRVDYGYTF
TRBJ1-2 | 15 | TRBV4-3 | - | - | TGCGCCAGCAGCCAAGATGCCGGGGTGACCTATGGCTACACCTTC | CASSQDAGVTYGYTF
TRBJ1-6 | 17 | TRBV7-2 | TRBD1 | - | TGTGCCAGCAGCGCCCCTCAGGGGGGTGGCCAAGGTTCACCCCTCCACTTT | CASSAPQGGGQGSPLHF
TRBJ2-7 | 13 | TRBV18 | TRBD2 | - | TGTGCCAGCTCCCCCGGACTAGGCGGCGAGCAGTACTTC | CASSPGLGGEQYF
TRBJ2-7 | 16 | TRBV7-9 | TRBD1 | - | TGTGCCAGCAGCTTAGTCCCCGGGACAGGTCACTACGAGCAGTACTTC | CASSLVPGTGHYEQYF
TRBJ1-2 | 11 | TRBV20-1 | - | - | TGCAGTGCTAGGTCAAACTATGGCTACACCTTC | CSARSNYGYTF
TRBJ1-2 | 16 | TRBV6-1 | TRBD1 | - | TGTGCCAGCAGTGCACGACAGGGCCCCCTTAACTATGGCTACACCTTC | CASSARQGPLNYGYTF
TRBJ1-5 | 15 | TRBV5-6 | - | - | TGTGCCAGCAGCCCGGGCGGGGGAGACGGGCAGCCCCAGCATTTT | CASSPGGGDGQPQHF
TRBJ1-2 | 16 | TRBV7-2 | - | few | TGTGCCAGCAGCCCCGAGTTACTCCGGCTCCGAGGCGGCTACACCTTC | CASSPELLRLRGGYTF
TRBJ1-6 | 15 | TRBV27 | - | - | TGTGCCAGCAGTCCGGGGAAAGGTTTGCGGTCACCCCTCCACTTT | CASSPGKGLRSPLHF
TRBJ2-3 | 15 | TRBV3-1/TRBV3-2 | TRBD2 | - | TGTGCCAGCAGCCAAGGACTAGCGGGCACAGATACGCAGTATTTT | CASSQGLAGTDTQYF
TRBJ2-1 | 15 | TRBV7-6 | - | - | TGTGCCAGCAGCCACAGGTGGGGGGAATACAATGAGCAGTTCTTC | CASSHRWGEYNEQFF
TRBJ2-7 | 14 | TRBV5-1 | TRBD2 | - | TGCGCCAGCAGCTTGGGACTAGCTACCTACGAGCAGTACTTC | CASSLGLATYEQYF
TRBJ1-1 | 13 | TRBV28 | - | once | TGTGCCAGCAGTTTAGACAGCTACACTGAAGCTTTCTTT | CASSLDSYTEAFF
TRBJ2-7 | 14 | TRBV7-3 | TRBD1 | once | TGTGCCAGCAGCCCGACAGGGGACGCTTACGAGCAGTACTTC | CASSPTGDAYEQYF
TRBJ1-3 | 14 | TRBV13 | - | - | TGTGCCAGCAGCTTCACAGCCTCTGGAAACACCATATATTTT | CASSFTASGNTIYF
TRBJ2-1 | 15 | TRBV6-4 | - | - | TGTGCCAGCAGTGACTCTGGGGAGAGGTACAATGAGCAGTTCTTC | CASSDSGERYNEQFF
TRBJ1-4 | 15 | TRBV2 | TRBD1 | - | TGTGCCAGCAGCAGACAGGGTGGAACTAATGAAAAACTGTTTTTT | CASSRQGGTNEKLFF
TRBJ1-5 | 15 | TRBV19 | TRBD1 | - | TGTGCCAGTAGTATGACCAGACAGGGTCGGCAGCCCCAGCATTTT | CASSMTRQGRQPQHF
TRBJ2-3 | 16 | TRBV11-1 | - | - | TGTGCCAGCAGCCCAAGGACAGCTTTTCGCACAGATACGCAGTATTTT | CASSPRTAFRTDTQYF
TRBJ1-5 | 13 | TRBV11-2 | - | - | TGTGCCAGCAGCTTCCAGGGCGATCAGCCCCAGCATTTT | CASSFQGDQPQHF
TRBJ1-6 | 15 | TRBV9 | - | - | TGTGCCAGCAGCGCCCCCGGGGGTCAAGATTCACCCCTCCACTTT | CASSAPGGQDSPLHF
TRBJ2-7 | 15 | TRBV5-6 | TRBD1 | - | TGTGCCAGCAGCCCCCTTGGACAGGGTTCCTACGAGCAGTACTTC | CASSPLGQGSYEQYF
TRBJ1-1 | 13 | TRBV12-3/TRBV12-4 | TRBD1 | few | TGTGCCAGCAGTCCAGCCCACAGGGGTGAAGCTTTCTTT | CASSPAHRGEAFF
TRBJ1-4 | 16 | TRBV5-4 | TRBD1 | - | TGTGCCAGCAGCCGGTCTCAGGGGGCTACTAATGAAAAACTGTTTTTT | CASSRSQGATNEKLFF
TRBJ2-1 | 15 | TRBV7-2 | TRBD1 | - | TGTGCCAGCAACCTGGGGGACAGACCTTACAATGAGCAGTTCTTC | CASNLGDRPYNEQFF
TRBJ2-1 | 15 | TRBV6-5 | - | - | TGTGCCAGCAGTTTCGCATACAGGGTCTACAATGAGCAGTTCTTC | CASSFAYRVYNEQFF
TRBJ2-1 | 17 | TRBV19 | - | - | TGTGCCAGTAGTATAGATCCCCCGGGTGGGTCCTACAATGAGCAGTTCTTC | CASSIDPPGGSYNEQFF
TRBJ2-7 | 13 | TRBV29-1 | - | once | TGCAGCGTTGTAGTAAGGACAGTGGACGAGCAGTACTTC | CSVVVRTVDEQYF
TRBJ2-1 | 15 | TRBV13 | TRBD2 | - | TGTGCCAGCCGTGATGGGGGGGGTTCCTACAATGAGCAGTTCTTC | CASRDGGGSYNEQFF
TRBJ2-1 | 14 | TRBV7-2 | TRBD1 | - | TGTGCCAGCGGTGACAGGGGCGCCTACAATGAGCAGTTCTTC | CASGDRGAYNEQFF
TRBJ2-1 | 14 | TRBV2 | TRBD2 | once | TGTGCCAGCAGTAGCGGGGGGGCCGTTCGCGAGCAGTTCTTC | CASSSGGAVREQFF
TRBJ1-6 | 14 | TRBV18 | TRBD1 | once | TGTGCCAGCTCATCCGGGACAGGGCCTTCACCCCTCCACTTT | CASSSGTGPSPLHF